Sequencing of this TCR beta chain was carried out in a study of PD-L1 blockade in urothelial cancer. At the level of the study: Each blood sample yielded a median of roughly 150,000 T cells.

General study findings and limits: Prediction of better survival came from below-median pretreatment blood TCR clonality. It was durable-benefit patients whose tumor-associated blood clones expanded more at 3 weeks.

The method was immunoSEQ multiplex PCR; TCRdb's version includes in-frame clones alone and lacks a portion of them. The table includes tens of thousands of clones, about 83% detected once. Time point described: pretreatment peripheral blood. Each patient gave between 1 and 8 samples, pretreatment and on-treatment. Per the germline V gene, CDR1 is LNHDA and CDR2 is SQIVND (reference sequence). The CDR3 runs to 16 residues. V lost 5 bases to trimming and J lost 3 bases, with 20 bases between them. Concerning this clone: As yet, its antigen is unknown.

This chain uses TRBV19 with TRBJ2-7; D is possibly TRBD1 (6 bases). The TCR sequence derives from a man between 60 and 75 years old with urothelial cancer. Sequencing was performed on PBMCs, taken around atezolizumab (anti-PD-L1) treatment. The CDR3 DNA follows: TGTGCCAGTAGTGACCCCTCGGGACAAACGAACTACGAGCAGTACTTC. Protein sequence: CASSDPSGQTNYEQYF.